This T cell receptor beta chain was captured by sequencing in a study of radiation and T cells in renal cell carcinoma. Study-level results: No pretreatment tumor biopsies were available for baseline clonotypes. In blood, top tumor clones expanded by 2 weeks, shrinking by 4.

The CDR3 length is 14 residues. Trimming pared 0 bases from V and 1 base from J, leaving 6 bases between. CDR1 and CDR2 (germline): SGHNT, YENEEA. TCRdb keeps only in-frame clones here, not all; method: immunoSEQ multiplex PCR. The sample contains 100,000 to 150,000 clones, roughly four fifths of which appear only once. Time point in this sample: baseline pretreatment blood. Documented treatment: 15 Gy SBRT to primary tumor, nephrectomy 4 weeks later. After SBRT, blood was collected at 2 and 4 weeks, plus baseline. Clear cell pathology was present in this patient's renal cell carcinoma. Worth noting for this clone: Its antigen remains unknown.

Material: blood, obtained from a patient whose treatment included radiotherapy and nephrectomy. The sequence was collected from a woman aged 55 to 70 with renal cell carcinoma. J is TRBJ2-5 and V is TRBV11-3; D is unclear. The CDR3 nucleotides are TGTGCCAGCAGCTTAGATGGCAGCCAAGAGACCCAGTACTTC. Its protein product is CASSLDGSQETQYF.